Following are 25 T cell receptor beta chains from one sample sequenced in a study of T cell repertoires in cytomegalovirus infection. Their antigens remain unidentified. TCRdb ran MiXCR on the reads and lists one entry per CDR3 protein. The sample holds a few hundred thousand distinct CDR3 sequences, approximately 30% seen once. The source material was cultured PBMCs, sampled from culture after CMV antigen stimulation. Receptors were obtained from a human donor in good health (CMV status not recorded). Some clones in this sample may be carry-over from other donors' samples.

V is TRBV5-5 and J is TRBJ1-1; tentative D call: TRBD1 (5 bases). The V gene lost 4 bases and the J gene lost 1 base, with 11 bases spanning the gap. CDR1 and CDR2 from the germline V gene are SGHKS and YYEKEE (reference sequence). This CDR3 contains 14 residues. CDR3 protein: CASSRIDRNTEAFF. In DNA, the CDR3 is TGTGCCAGCAGCAGAATTGACAGGAACACTGAAGCTTTCTTT.

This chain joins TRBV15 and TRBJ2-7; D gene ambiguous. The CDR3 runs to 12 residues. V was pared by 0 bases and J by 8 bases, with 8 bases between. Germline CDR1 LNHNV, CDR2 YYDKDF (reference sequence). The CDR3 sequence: CATSRDEDQQYF. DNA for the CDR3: TGTGCCACCAGCAGAGATGAGGATCAGCAGTACTTC.

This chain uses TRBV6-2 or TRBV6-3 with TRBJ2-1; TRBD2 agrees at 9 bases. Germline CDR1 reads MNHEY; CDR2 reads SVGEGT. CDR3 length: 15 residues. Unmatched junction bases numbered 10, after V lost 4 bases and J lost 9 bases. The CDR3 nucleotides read TGTGCCAGCAGTTTGTCGGTCGCGGGGGGGGCTGAGCAGTTCTTC. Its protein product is CASSLSVAGGAEQFF.

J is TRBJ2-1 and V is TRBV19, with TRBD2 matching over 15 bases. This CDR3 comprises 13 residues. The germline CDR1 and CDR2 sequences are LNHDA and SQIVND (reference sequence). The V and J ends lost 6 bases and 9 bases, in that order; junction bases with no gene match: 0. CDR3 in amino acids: CASRGLAGGEQFF. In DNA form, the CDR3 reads TGTGCCAGTAGGGGACTAGCGGGGGGTGAGCAGTTCTTC.

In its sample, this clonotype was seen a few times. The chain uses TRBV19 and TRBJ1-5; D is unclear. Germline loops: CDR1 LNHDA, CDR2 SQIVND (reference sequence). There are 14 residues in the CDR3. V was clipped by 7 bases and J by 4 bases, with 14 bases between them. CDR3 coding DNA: TGTGCCAGTACCATGGGAGGGTTTAATCAGCCCCAGCATTTT. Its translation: CASTMGGFNQPQHF.

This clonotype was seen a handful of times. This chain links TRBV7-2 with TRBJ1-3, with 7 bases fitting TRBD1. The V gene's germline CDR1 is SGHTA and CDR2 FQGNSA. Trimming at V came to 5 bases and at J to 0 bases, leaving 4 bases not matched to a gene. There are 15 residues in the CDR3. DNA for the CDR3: TGTGCCAGCAGCATCTACAGGGGCTCTGGAAACACCATATATTTT. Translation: CASSIYRGSGNTIYF.

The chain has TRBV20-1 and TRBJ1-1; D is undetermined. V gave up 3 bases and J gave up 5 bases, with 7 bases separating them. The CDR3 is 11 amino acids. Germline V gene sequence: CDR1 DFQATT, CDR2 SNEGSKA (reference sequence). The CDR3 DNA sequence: TGCAGTGCTAGCCGAGGGACTGAAGCTTTCTTT. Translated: CSASRGTEAFF.

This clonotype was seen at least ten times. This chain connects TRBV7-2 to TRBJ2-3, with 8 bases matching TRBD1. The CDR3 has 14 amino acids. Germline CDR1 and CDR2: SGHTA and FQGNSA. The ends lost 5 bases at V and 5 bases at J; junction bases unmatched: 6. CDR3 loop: CASSATGDGDTQYF. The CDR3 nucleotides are TGTGCCAGCAGCGCGACAGGGGACGGAGATACGCAGTATTTT. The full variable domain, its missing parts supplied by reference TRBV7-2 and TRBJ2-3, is GAGVSQSPSNKVTEKGKDVELRCDPISGHTALYWYRQSLGQGLEFLIYFQGNSAPDKSGLPSDRFSAERTGGSVSTLTIQRTQQEDSAVYLCASSATGDGDTQYFGPGTRLTVL.

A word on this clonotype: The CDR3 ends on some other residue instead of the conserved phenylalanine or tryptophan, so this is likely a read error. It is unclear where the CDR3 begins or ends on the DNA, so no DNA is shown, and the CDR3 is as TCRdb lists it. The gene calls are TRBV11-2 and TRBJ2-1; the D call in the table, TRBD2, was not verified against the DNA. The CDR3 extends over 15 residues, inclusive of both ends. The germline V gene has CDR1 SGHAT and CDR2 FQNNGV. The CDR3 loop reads CASRRSGTSGSGEFS.

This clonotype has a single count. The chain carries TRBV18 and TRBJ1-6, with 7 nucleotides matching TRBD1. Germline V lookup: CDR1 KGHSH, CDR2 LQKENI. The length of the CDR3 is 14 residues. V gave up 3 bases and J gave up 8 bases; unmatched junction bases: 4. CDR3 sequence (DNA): TGTGCCAGCTCACCGAGGGGGCTTGATTCACCCCTCCACTTT. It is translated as CASSPRGLDSPLHF.

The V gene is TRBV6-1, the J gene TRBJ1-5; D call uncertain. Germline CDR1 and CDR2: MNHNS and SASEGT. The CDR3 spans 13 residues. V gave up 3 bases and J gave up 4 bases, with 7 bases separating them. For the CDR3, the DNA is TGTGCCAGCAGTGACAGATTAAATCAGCCCCAGCATTTT. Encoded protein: CASSDRLNQPQHF.

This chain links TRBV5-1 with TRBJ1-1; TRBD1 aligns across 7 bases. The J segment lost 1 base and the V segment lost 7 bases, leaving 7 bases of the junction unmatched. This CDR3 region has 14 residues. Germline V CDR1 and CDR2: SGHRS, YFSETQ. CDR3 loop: CASRDHRGNTEAFF. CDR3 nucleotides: TGCGCCAGCCGTGACCACAGGGGGAACACTGAAGCTTTCTTT.

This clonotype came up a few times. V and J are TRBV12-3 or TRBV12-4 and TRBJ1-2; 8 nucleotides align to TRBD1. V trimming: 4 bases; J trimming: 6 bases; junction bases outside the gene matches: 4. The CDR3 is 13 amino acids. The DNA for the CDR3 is TGTGCCAGCAGTTGGCAGGGGGCAGATGGCTACACCTTC. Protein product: CASSWQGADGYTF.

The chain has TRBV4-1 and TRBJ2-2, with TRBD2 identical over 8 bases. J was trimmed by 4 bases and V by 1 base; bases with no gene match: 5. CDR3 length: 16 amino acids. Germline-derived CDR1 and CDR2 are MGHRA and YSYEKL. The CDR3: CASSQGAGAFTGELFF. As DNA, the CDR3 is TGCGCCAGCAGCCAAGGAGCGGGAGCTTTCACCGGGGAGCTGTTTTTT.

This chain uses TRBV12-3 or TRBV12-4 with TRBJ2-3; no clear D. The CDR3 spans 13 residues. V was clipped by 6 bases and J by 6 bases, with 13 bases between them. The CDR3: CASSPTWVDTQYF. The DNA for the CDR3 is TGTGCCAGCAGCCCAACATGGGTGGATACGCAGTATTTT.

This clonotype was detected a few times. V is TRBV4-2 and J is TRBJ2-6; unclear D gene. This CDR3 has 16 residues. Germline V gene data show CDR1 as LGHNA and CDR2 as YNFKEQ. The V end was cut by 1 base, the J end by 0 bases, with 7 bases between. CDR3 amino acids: CASSQGLRSGANVLTF. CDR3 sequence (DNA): TGTGCCAGCAGCCAAGGTCTTCGCTCTGGGGCCAACGTCCTGACTTTC.

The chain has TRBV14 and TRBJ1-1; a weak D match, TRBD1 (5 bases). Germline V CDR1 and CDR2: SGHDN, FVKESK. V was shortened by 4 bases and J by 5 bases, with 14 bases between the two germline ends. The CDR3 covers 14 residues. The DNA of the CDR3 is TGTGCCAGCAGCCGGGGGGGTCGTGATACTGAAGCTTTCTTT. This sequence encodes CASSRGGRDTEAFF.

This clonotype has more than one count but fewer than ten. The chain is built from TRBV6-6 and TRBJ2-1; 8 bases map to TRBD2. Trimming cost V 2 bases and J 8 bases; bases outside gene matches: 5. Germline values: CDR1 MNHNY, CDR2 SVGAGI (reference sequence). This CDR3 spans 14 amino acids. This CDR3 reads CASSYPGGGDEQFF. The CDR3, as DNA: TGTGCCAGCAGTTACCCGGGGGGGGGCGATGAGCAGTTCTTC.

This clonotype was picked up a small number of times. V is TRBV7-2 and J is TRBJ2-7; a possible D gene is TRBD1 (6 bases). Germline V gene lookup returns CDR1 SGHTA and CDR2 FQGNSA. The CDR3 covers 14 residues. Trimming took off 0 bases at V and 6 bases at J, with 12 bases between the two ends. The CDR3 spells CASSLAGGPIEQYV. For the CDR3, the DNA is TGTGCCAGCAGCTTAGCAGGGGGTCCCATCGAGCAGTACGTC.

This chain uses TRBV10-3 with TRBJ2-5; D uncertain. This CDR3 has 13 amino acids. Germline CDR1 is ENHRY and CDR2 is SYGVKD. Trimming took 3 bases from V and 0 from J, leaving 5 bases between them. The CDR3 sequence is CAISEEYQETQYF. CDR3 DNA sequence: TGTGCCATCAGTGAAGAGTACCAAGAGACCCAGTACTTC.

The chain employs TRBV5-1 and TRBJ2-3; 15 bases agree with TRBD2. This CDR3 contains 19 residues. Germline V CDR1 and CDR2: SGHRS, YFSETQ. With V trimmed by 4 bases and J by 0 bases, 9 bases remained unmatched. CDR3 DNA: TGCGCCAGCAGCCTGGACGGGACTAGCGGGAGGATAAGCACAGATACGCAGTATTTT. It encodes CASSLDGTSGRISTDTQYF.

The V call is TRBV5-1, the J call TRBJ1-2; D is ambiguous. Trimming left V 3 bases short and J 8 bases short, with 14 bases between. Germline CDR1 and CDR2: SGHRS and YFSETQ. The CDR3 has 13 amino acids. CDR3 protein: CASSYTPPGGYTF. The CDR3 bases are TGCGCCAGCAGCTATACTCCCCCAGGCGGCTACACCTTC.

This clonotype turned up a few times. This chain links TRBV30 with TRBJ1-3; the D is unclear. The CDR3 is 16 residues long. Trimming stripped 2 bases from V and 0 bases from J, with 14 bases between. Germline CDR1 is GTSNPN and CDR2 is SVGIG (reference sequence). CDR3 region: CAWSSSGTTSGNTIYF. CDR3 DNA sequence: TGTGCCTGGAGTTCCTCGGGAACTACCTCTGGAAACACCATATATTTT.

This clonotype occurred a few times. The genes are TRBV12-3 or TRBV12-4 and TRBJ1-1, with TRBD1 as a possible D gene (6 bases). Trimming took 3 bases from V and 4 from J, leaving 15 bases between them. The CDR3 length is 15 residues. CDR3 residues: CASSLPGAAGTEAFF. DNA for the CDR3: TGTGCCAGCAGTTTGCCAGGGGCAGCGGGCACTGAAGCTTTCTTT.

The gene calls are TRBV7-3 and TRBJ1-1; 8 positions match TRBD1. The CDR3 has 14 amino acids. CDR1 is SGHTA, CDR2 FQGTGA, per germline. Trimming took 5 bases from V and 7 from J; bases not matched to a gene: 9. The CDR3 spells CASSISQGAGEAFF. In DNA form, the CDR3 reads TGTGCCAGCAGCATCTCTCAGGGGGCGGGTGAAGCTTTCTTT.